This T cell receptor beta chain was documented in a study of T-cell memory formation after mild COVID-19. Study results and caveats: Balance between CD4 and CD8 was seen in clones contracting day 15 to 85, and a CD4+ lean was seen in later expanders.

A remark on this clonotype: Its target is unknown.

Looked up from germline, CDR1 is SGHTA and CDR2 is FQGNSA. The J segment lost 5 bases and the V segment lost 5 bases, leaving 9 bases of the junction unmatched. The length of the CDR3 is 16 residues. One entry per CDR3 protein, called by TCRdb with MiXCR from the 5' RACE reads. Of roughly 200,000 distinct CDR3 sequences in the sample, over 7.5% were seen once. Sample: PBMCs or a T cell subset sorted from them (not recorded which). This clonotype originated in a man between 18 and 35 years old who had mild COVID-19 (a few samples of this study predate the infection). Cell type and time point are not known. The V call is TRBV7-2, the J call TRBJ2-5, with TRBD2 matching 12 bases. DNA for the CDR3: TGTGCCAGCAGCCGACTAGCGGGGGCCGGGGGGGAGACCCAGTACTTC. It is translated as CASSRLAGAGGETQYF.